What follows are 20 T cell receptor beta chains derived from one specimen sequenced in a study of CD8+ T cells in alopecia areata. CD4, CD8alpha, NKG2D, NKG2ACE and other markers guided sorting of pooled cutaneous lymph node cells. Following RNA extraction, reverse transcription yielded cDNA that acted as the sequencing template. Assay used: immunoSEQ multiplex PCR; TCRdb lists only in-frame clones, some missing. Singletons are absent from the sample, which has some 4,000 clones. Sequenced: CD8+ T cells sorted from a lymph node. These receptors all come from a C3H/HeJ mouse with alopecia areata. The MHC haplotype of the strain is H2-k.

This clone occurred many times. Any gene name here is a mouse gene name. The read gets to within 4 residues of the CDR3 end, and the germline J gene fills in the rest. The chain combines TRBV13-3 with TRBJ2-1, with 10 bases lining up with TRBD2. With V trimmed by 2 bases and J by 4 bases, 0 bases remained unmatched. Germline V gene sequence: CDR1 NNHDY, CDR2 SYVADS. The CDR3 is made up of 14 amino acids. CDR3 loop: CASSELGGYAEQFF. Partial CDR3 DNA: TGTGCCAGCAGTGAACTGGGGGGGTATGCT.

This clone appeared many times. The gene symbols are mouse symbols. The CDR3 end falls 4 residues outside the read, so it is completed with the germline J gene. The rearrangement uses TRBV19 and TRBJ2-3; the D gene is possibly TRBD1 (5 bases). The CDR3 runs to 13 residues. V was clipped by 2 bases and J by 3 bases, with 7 bases between them. Germline V gene sequence: CDR1 FNHDT, CDR2 SITEND (reference sequence). Here the CDR3 reads CASSMRGAETLYF. The sequenced CDR3 bases are TGTGCCAGCAGTATGAGGGGAGCAGAA.

This clone was observed a few times. Mouse germline and gene names are used. The read ends 4 residues early relative to the CDR3; the germline J gene fills the gap. This chain uses TRBV13-3 with TRBJ1-1; TRBD1 agrees at 8 bases. CDR1 is NNHDY, CDR2 SYVADS, per germline. This CDR3 has 13 amino acids. The CDR3 sequence: CASSDAGGAEVFF. The DNA read from the CDR3 is TGTGCCAGCAGTGATGCAGGGGGCGCA.

This clone was observed many times. Gene names are mouse gene names. From the germline J gene comes the end of the CDR3, since the read stops 4 residues before it. This rearrangement joins TRBV5 to TRBJ1-1, with TRBD1 identical over 8 bases. The CDR3 consists of 14 residues. The junction had 4 bases not matched to a gene; V was cut back by 3 bases and J by 4 bases. CDR1 is LGHNA, CDR2 YNLKQL, per germline (reference sequence). CDR3 residues: CASSQTGEVTEVFF. CDR3 bases read: TGTGCCAGCAGCCAGACAGGGGAGGTCACA.

This clone has a handful of counts. Gene names and germline match the mouse. The read stops 4 residues short of the end of the CDR3; the missing end is completed from the germline J gene. The chain uses TRBV13-1 and TRBJ2-5; TRBD1 matches at 11 bases. The CDR3 consists of 16 residues. CDR1 NSHNY and CDR2 SYGAGN come from the germline V gene. The part of the CDR3 DNA that was read is TGTGCCAGCAGTGTCGAGGGGACAGGGGGAGAAGAC. This translates into CASSVEGTGGED. The full CDR3 sequence reads CASSVEGTGGEDTQYF.

This clone was picked up many times. Each gene name is a mouse one. The CDR3 extends 4 residues past the end of the read, so its final part is completed from the germline J gene. The chain joins TRBV13-1 to TRBJ1-1, with D perhaps matching TRBD1 (6 bases). The germline gives CDR1 NSHNY, CDR2 SYGAGN. The ends were cut back, 2 bases at V and 1 base at J, with 6 bases in the middle. This CDR3 has 13 residues. CDR3 loop: CASSEQGNTEVFF. The sequenced CDR3 bases are TGTGCCAGCAGTGAACAGGGAAACACA.

This clone was seen at least ten times. Each gene name is a mouse one. The read terminates 4 residues before the CDR3 end, so the remaining end is supplied by the germline J gene. This chain links TRBV1 with TRBJ2-4; D is ambiguous. From germline, CDR1 is NSQYPW and CDR2 LRSPGD (reference sequence). V was cut by 4 bases and J by 0 bases, with 5 bases left in between. The CDR3 covers 13 residues. CDR3 region: CTCSDSSQNTLYF. The sequenced CDR3 bases are TGCACCTGCAGTGACAGTAGTCAAAAC.

This clone was found many times. Genes here carry mouse names. Read coverage stops 4 residues before the CDR3 terminus; the germline J gene supplies the remainder. This rearrangement joins TRBV13-3 to TRBJ2-5; 9 nucleotides align to TRBD1. Germline values: CDR1 NNHDY, CDR2 SYVADS. This CDR3 is 13 amino acids long. The CDR3 here is CASSGTGEDTQYF. The part of the CDR3 DNA that was read is TGTGCCAGCAGTGGGACAGGGGAAGAC.

This clone occurred a few times. Gene names denote mouse genes. CDR3 DNA, as far as it was read: TGTGCCAGCAGCCCGACTTCGACAGGGGGCACCGGG. Translation gives CASSPTSTGGTG. The CDR3 in full is CASSPTSTGGTGQLYF. The chain combines TRBV14 with TRBJ2-2; 9 bases match TRBD1. Coverage ceases 4 residues before the CDR3 finishes, and the germline J gene fills in the end. V gave up 5 bases and J gave up 4 bases; unmatched junction bases: 9. CDR1 is SGHDT, CDR2 FRDEAV, per germline. The CDR3 runs 16 residues.

This clone was seen at least ten times. Mouse germline and gene names are used. The read finishes 4 residues shy of the CDR3 end, and the germline J gene is used to complete it. This chain joins TRBV13-2 and TRBJ2-7; tentatively, D is TRBD1 (6 bases). The V end was cut by 0 bases, the J end by 0 bases, with 10 bases between. The CDR3 extends over 15 amino acids. Germline values: CDR1 NNHNN, CDR2 SYGAGS (reference sequence). This chain's CDR3 is CASGDAGTHSYEQYF. Incomplete CDR3 DNA: TGTGCCAGCGGTGATGCAGGGACACACTCCTAT.

This clone was counted between two and nine times. Mouse gene names apply. The read ends 4 residues shy of where the CDR3 ends; the end is completed using the germline J gene. The J gene is TRBJ2-5, the V gene TRBV13-3; 7 bases match TRBD2. The CDR3 extends over 14 amino acids. CDR1 NNHDY and CDR2 SYVADS come from the germline V gene. V shed 3 bases and J 2 bases; nucleotides not matched to a gene: 3. The chain's CDR3 is CASSGGGSQDTQYF. The CDR3 DNA, read in part, is TGTGCCAGCAGTGGGGGGGGGAGCCAAGAC. The whole variable domain, remainder taken from reference TRBV13-3 and TRBJ2-5, is EAAVTQSPRSKVAVTGGKVTLSCHQTNNHDYMYWYRQDTGHGLRLIHYSYVADSTEKGDIPDGYKASRPSQENFSLILELASLSQTAVYFCASSGGGSQDTQYFGPGTRLLVL.

This clone was observed at least ten times. These gene names are mouse names. The read is 4 residues too short to cover the CDR3 end, so that end is filled in from the germline J gene. The V call is TRBV14, the J call TRBJ2-5; the match to TRBD2 covers 13 bases. The germline CDR1 and CDR2 sequences are SGHDT and FRDEAV. The CDR3 consists of 16 residues. V shed 5 bases, J shed 3 bases, and the junction held 6 bases outside the gene matches. Incomplete CDR3 DNA: TGTGCCAGCAGCTCCGGGACTGGGGGGGGGCAAGAC. Translated: CASSSGTGGGQD. The complete CDR3 reads CASSSGTGGGQDTQYF.

This clone was recorded at least ten times. Mouse germline and gene names are used. The read stops 4 residues short of the end of the CDR3; the missing end is completed from the germline J gene. The chain employs TRBV19 and TRBJ2-3, with D possibly TRBD2 on 6 matching bases. This CDR3 is built from 15 residues. V was cut by 1 base and J by 0 bases, with 9 bases left in between. The V gene's germline CDR1 is FNHDT and CDR2 SITEND (reference sequence). The CDR3 loop is CASSISGGSAETLYF. The sequenced part of the CDR3 DNA is TGTGCCAGCAGTATATCCGGGGGGAGTGCAGAA.

This clone was found many times. Gene names follow the mouse nomenclature. The DNA ends 4 residues before the CDR3 does, and the rest of the CDR3 is filled in from the germline J gene. The chain links TRBV29 to TRBJ2-7; 9 bases align to TRBD1. Germline lookup yields CDR1 MSHET and CDR2 SYDVDS. The CDR3 is made up of 14 amino acids. CDR3: CASSLVGQGHEQYF. CDR3 DNA, as far as it was read: TGTGCTAGCAGTTTGGTGGGACAGGGTCAT.

This clone was recorded at least ten times. Gene names denote mouse genes. The CDR3 end lies 4 residues beyond the end of the read and is filled in from the germline J gene. This chain connects TRBV1 to TRBJ2-5, with 7 bases matching TRBD1. This CDR3 is built from 14 residues. Looked up from germline, CDR1 is NSQYPW and CDR2 is LRSPGD (reference sequence). CDR3 DNA, as far as it was read: TGCACCTGCAGTGGGACAGGAGGGAAAGAC. Encoded protein: CTCSGTGGKD. The full CDR3 is CTCSGTGGKDTQYF.

In this sample, this clone is medium-sized (0.01 to 0.1%). The germline and genes are mouse ones. The CDR3 DNA, read in part, is TGTGCCAGCAGTGGACAGGGGAACTATGCT. Its translation is CASSGQGNYA. The full CDR3 protein is CASSGQGNYAEQFF. The V gene is TRBV13-1, the J gene TRBJ2-1, with 8 bases lining up with TRBD1. The sequenced fragment ends 4 residues before the CDR3 boundary, so the rest is inferred from the germline J gene. The CDR3 length is 14 residues. From germline, CDR1 is NSHNY and CDR2 SYGAGN. V was clipped by 3 bases and J by 1 base; unmatched bases: 0.

In its sample, this clone ranks as medium-sized. Gene names are the mouse ones. The CDR3 is cut off 4 residues early in the read; its end comes from the germline J gene. The J gene is TRBJ2-3, the V gene TRBV19, with D uncertain. V was trimmed by 0 bases and J by 0 bases, leaving 11 bases between them. The CDR3 is 16 residues long. The germline V gene encodes CDR1 FNHDT and CDR2 SITEND (reference sequence). The CDR3 is CASSIVTTTSAETLYF. CDR3 bases read: TGTGCCAGCAGTATAGTGACAACTACTAGTGCAGAA.

This clone was seen ten or more times. The genes and germline here are from mouse. From the germline J gene comes the end of the CDR3, since the read stops 4 residues before it. This chain connects TRBV1 to TRBJ1-2, with 7 bases matching TRBD1. The CDR3 length is 15 residues. Germline values: CDR1 NSQYPW, CDR2 LRSPGD (reference sequence). The trim removed 0 bases at V and 0 bases at J, leaving 1 base unmatched. Partial CDR3 DNA: TGCACCTGCAGTGCAGATCAGGGGGCAAACTCC. Translating gives CTCSADQGANS. The full CDR3 protein reads CTCSADQGANSDYTF.

This clone is deemed medium-sized. Each gene name is a mouse one. Sequencing ends 4 residues short of the CDR3 end; the germline J gene provides the rest. The chain employs TRBV13-3 and TRBJ1-2, with TRBD1 matching 10 bases. Losses at the gene ends were 0 bases for V and 2 bases for J; bases not matched to a gene: 7. This CDR3 has 17 residues. CDR1 and CDR2 from the germline V gene are NNHDY and SYVADS. CDR3 protein: CASSDGTGTGVNSDYTF. The part of the CDR3 DNA that was read is TGTGCCAGCAGTGATGGGACTGGGACAGGGGTCAACTCC.

This clone was seen at least ten times. Mouse gene names apply. The read halts 4 residues ahead of the CDR3 end, with the missing end drawn from the germline J gene. V usage is TRBV13-1 and J usage is TRBJ2-3; 12 bases fit TRBD2. V lost 5 bases, J lost 0 bases, and 4 bases stayed unmatched. The CDR3 is 16 residues long. The germline gives CDR1 NSHNY, CDR2 SYGAGN. CDR3 loop: CASRGTGGLSAETLYF. The part of the CDR3 DNA that was read is TGTGCCAGCAGGGGGACTGGGGGGCTTAGTGCAGAA.